The clone carrying this TCR beta chain was seen a handful of times. As yet, its antigen is unknown. The data belong to a study of T-cell memory formation after mild COVID-19. Study summary: TCR clusters mostly belonged to single donors.

General observations from the study: Those CD4+ clones that contracted were mainly in CM and EM (CD8+ ones in EMRA). The study found balanced CD4/CD8 in clones contracting day 15 to 85 and a CD4+ lean in later expanders. Proof of SARS-CoV-2 specificity was absent for the second-wave clones that crested on day 37.

The V and J ends lost 5 bases and 2 bases respectively, with 12 bases between them. This CDR3 comprises 14 residues. Germline V CDR1 and CDR2: SGHTA, FQGNSA. TCRdb ran MiXCR on the 5' RACE reads and lists one entry per CDR3 protein. The data show around 390,000 distinct CDR3 sequences, roughly 15% seen once. The sequence was collected from a man aged 18 to 29 who had mild COVID-19 (a few samples of this study predate the infection). Cell type and time point are not known. V gene TRBV7-2 combines with J gene TRBJ1-2, with D tentatively TRBD1 (6 bases). Source material: PBMCs or a T cell subset sorted from them (not recorded which). The CDR3 spells CASSRTVGNYGYTF. In nucleotides, the CDR3 is TGTGCCAGCAGCCGGACAGTGGGGAACTATGGCTACACCTTC.